Listed below are T cell receptor beta chains from one sample, sequenced in a study of CD4 T cells in relation to SARS-CoV-2 and coronaviruses. Sequencing was performed with immunoSEQ multiplex PCR; in TCRdb, only in-frame clones are kept and a portion is missing. The sample consists of some 45,000 clones, about 80% of them appearing once. No antigen has been assigned to these receptors. Sequencing was done on a sample of naive CD4+ T cells from PBMCs, cultured in vitro. The receptors derive from an adult with COVID-19. Both conserved end residues are part of each CDR3. D genes are given only for firm matches. Only part of the rows carry a size: once, few, many, or a class if the clone is expanded.

abundance	j_gene	d_gene	v_gene	CDR3nt	CDR3aa
NA	TRBJ1-2	NA	TRBV11-2	TGTGCCAGCAGCCTAGTTCAGGGCTACACCTTC	CASSLVQGYTF
NA	TRBJ2-5	TRBD1	TRBV4-2	TGTGCCAGCAGCCAGATGGACAGGAGACAAGAGACCCAGTACTTC	CASSQMDRRQETQYF
NA	TRBJ2-7	NA	TRBV7-9	TGTGCCAGCAGCCCAGGGACTGGATTCTACGAGCAGTACTTC	CASSPGTGFYEQYF
NA	TRBJ1-3	NA	TRBV28	TGTGCCAGCAGTTTGGGAGTAAACACCATATATTTT	CASSLGVNTIYF
NA	TRBJ2-5	TRBD2	TRBV11-1	TGTGCCAGCAGCTCGCGTAGCGGGAGAGGGTCCCAGTACTTC	CASSSRSGRGSQYF
once	TRBJ2-3	NA	TRBV18	TGTGCCAGCTCACCACCTCCAATCTCTGGAACAGATACGCAGTATTTT	CASSPPPISGTDTQYF
NA	TRBJ1-1	NA	TRBV19	TGTGCCAGTAGGGCCCTCGGCACTGAAGCTTTCTTT	CASRALGTEAFF
NA	TRBJ2-3	TRBD1	TRBV6-5	TGTGCCAGCAGTTACGGGACAGGGGCTAGCACAGATACGCAGTATTTT	CASSYGTGASTDTQYF
NA	TRBJ1-1	TRBD1	TRBV18	TGTGCCAGCTCACCACCGGGACAGAGGACTGAAGCTTTCTTT	CASSPPGQRTEAFF
NA	TRBJ2-1	TRBD2	TRBV7-6	TGTGCCAGCAGCTTAGGGTCGGCTAGCGGGACCCACCACAATGAGCAGTTCTTC	CASSLGSASGTHHNEQFF
NA	TRBJ1-1	NA	TRBV7-9	TGTGCCAGCAGCTTAGAGGGGGAAGCTTTCTTT	CASSLEGEAFF
NA	TRBJ2-3	NA	TRBV6-2/TRBV6-3	TGTGCCAGCAGTTACATAAGGCCACCAGGGGATACGCAGTATTTT	CASSYIRPPGDTQYF
NA	TRBJ1-1	TRBD1	TRBV7-9	TGTGCCAGCAGCTCGACAGGGGGGGGCACTGAAGCTTTCTTT	CASSSTGGGTEAFF
NA	TRBJ2-7	NA	TRBV14	TGTGCCAGCAGCCAGGGCACTTCCTACGAGCAGTACTTC	CASSQGTSYEQYF
few	TRBJ2-7	NA	TRBV5-6	TGTGCCAGCAGCAGACTCTCCTACGAGCAGTACTTC	CASSRLSYEQYF
NA	TRBJ2-1	TRBD2	TRBV7-3	TGTGCCAGCAGCTTAACATCCCTAGCGGGAGGACAGGTCAATGAGCAGTTCTTC	CASSLTSLAGGQVNEQFF
few	TRBJ2-7	NA	TRBV12-3/TRBV12-4	TGTGCCAGCAGCGGGGTCTATCCCGCCGAGCAGTACTTC	CASSGVYPAEQYF
NA	TRBJ2-5	TRBD1	TRBV29-1	TGCAGCGTTGCCACAGGGGTCCGAGAGACCCAGTACTTC	CSVATGVRETQYF
NA	TRBJ2-7	TRBD2	TRBV10-1	TGCGCCAGCGGAGACTCGGGACTAGCGGGAGGGCAACTCGAGCAGTACTTC	CASGDSGLAGGQLEQYF
NA	TRBJ2-1	NA	TRBV13	TGTGCCAGCAACCGCGGGGAGACCCCCTACAATGAGCAGTTCTTC	CASNRGETPYNEQFF
NA	TRBJ1-2	TRBD1	TRBV20-1	TGCAGTGCTAGTGCTACAGGGGGCTCCTATGGCTACACCTTC	CSASATGGSYGYTF
few	TRBJ2-2	TRBD1	TRBV27	TGTGCCAGCAGTTTAAGACAGGGGGTCACCGGGGAGCTGTTTTTT	CASSLRQGVTGELFF
NA	TRBJ2-3	TRBD2	TRBV11-2	TGTGCCAGCACCCGAGCGGGAGTTATTTCAGATACGCAGTATTTT	CASTRAGVISDTQYF
NA	TRBJ1-4	TRBD1	TRBV7-6	TGTGCCAGCAGTTTCCGGACAGGGACTAATGAAAAACTGTTTTTT	CASSFRTGTNEKLFF
NA	TRBJ2-3	NA	TRBV9	TGTGCCAGCAGCGTAGGGGGGCGGGCCTTCACAGATACGCAGTATTTT	CASSVGGRAFTDTQYF
NA	TRBJ2-3	TRBD2	TRBV6-5	TGTGCCAGCAGTTACGGGCTAGCGGGAGCAGATACGCAGTATTTT	CASSYGLAGADTQYF
NA	TRBJ1-1	NA	TRBV6-1	TGTGCCAGCAGTGAACGCAAGGGGCCGGGGGCTTTCTTT	CASSERKGPGAFF
NA	TRBJ1-3	NA	TRBV27	TGTGCCAGCAGTTTATCCCGGGGTGACACCATATATTTT	CASSLSRGDTIYF
NA	TRBJ2-3	NA	TRBV18	TGTGCCAGCTCACCGAGCGAAGATACGCAGTATTTT	CASSPSEDTQYF
few	TRBJ1-2	NA	TRBV5-4	TGTGCCAGCAGCTGGAATGCGGCGATAGCTAACTATGGCTACACCTTC	CASSWNAAIANYGYTF
once	TRBJ2-5	NA	TRBV2	TGTGCCAGCAGGGCAAGGACAGAACAAGAGACCCAGTACTTC	CASRARTEQETQYF
once	TRBJ2-7	NA	TRBV7-2	TGTGCCAGCAGCTTAGTAGGTGGCTACGAGCAGTACTTC	CASSLVGGYEQYF
once	TRBJ2-3	TRBD2	TRBV3-1/TRBV3-2	TGTGCCAGCAGCCCCCGACTAGCGGTCCCAGATACGCAGTATTTT	CASSPRLAVPDTQYF
NA	TRBJ1-2	TRBD1	TRBV3-1/TRBV3-2	TGTGCCAGCAGCCCCGGACAGGGGAACTATGGCTACACCTTC	CASSPGQGNYGYTF
NA	TRBJ2-7	TRBD1	TRBV6-2/TRBV6-3	TGTGCCAGCAGCTGGACAGGGCCCTACGAGCAGTACTTC	CASSWTGPYEQYF
few	TRBJ2-2	NA	TRBV6-5	TGTGCCAGCTCACTAGATACCGGGGAGCTGTTTTTT	CASSLDTGELFF
NA	TRBJ2-7	NA	TRBV7-8	TGTGCCAGCAGCTCTCCACCGGGTCTTAACAGACTAGAGCAGTACTTC	CASSSPPGLNRLEQYF
NA	TRBJ1-6	NA	TRBV2	TGTGCCAGCAGAGAGAGCTCCTATAATTCACCCCTCCACTTT	CASRESSYNSPLHF
NA	TRBJ1-3	NA	TRBV28	TGTGCCAGCAGTTTAACGGACACCATATATTTT	CASSLTDTIYF
NA	TRBJ1-5	NA	TRBV28	TGTGCCAGCAGTTCCCCAGCCGCAGCCGGCCAGCCCCAGCATTTT	CASSSPAAAGQPQHF
once	TRBJ2-1	TRBD2	TRBV7-3	TGTGCCAGCAGCAGATCTAGCGGGAGGGCCAACGATGAGCAGTTCTTC	CASSRSSGRANDEQFF
NA	TRBJ2-7	NA	TRBV2	TGTGCCAGCTTCCGGGACGGTAACTCCTACGAGCAGTACTTC	CASFRDGNSYEQYF
NA	TRBJ2-7	NA	TRBV5-1	TGCGCCAGCAGCCCGCCGGACAGATACGAGCAGTACTTC	CASSPPDRYEQYF
NA	TRBJ2-7	NA	TRBV7-3	TGTGCCAGCAGCTTAAGCGGAGGGGGGACCTACGAGCAGTACTTC	CASSLSGGGTYEQYF
NA	TRBJ1-1	NA	TRBV7-3	TGTGCCAGCAGCTTAACTGCCGTCGGCACTGAAGCTTTCTTT	CASSLTAVGTEAFF
NA	TRBJ2-5	NA	TRBV2	TGTGCCAGCAGTCAGGTGCCCCAAGAGACCCAGTACTTC	CASSQVPQETQYF
NA	TRBJ2-3	NA	TRBV2	TGTGCCAGCAGTGAATTGATCGGGACAGATACGCAGTATTTT	CASSELIGTDTQYF
NA	TRBJ2-3	NA	TRBV19	TGTGCCAGTAGTACGACTAGCACAGATACGCAGTATTTT	CASSTTSTDTQYF
NA	TRBJ1-2	TRBD1	TRBV19	TGTGCCAGTAGTAACCAGGACAGGGGAAACTATGGCTACACCTTC	CASSNQDRGNYGYTF
NA	TRBJ1-1	NA	TRBV2	TGTGCCAGCAGCCTCCTCACAGGGACGACTGAAGCTTTCTTT	CASSLLTGTTEAFF
NA	TRBJ2-7	NA	TRBV5-1	TGCGCCAGCAGCTCGGACCGGGGCAAAAGCTCCTACGAGCAGTACTTC	CASSSDRGKSSYEQYF
NA	TRBJ1-2	NA	TRBV28	TGTGCCAGCAGTTTACCACGGTATGGCTACACCTTC	CASSLPRYGYTF